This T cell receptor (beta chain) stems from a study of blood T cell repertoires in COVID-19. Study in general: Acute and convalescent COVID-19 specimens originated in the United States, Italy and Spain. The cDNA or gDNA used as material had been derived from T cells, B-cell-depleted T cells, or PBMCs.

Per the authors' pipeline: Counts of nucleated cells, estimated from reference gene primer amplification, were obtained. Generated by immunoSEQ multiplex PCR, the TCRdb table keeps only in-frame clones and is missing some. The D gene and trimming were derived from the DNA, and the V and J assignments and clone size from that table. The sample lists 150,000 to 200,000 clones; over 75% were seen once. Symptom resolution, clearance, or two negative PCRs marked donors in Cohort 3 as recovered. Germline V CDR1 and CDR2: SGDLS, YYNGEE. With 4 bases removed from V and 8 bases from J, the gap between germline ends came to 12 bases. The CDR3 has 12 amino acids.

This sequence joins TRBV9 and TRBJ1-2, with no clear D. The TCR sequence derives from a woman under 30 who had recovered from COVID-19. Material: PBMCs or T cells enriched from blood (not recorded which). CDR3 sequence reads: CASSLNGEGYTF. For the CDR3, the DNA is TGTGCCAGCAGCCTTAACGGTGAGGGCTACACCTTC.